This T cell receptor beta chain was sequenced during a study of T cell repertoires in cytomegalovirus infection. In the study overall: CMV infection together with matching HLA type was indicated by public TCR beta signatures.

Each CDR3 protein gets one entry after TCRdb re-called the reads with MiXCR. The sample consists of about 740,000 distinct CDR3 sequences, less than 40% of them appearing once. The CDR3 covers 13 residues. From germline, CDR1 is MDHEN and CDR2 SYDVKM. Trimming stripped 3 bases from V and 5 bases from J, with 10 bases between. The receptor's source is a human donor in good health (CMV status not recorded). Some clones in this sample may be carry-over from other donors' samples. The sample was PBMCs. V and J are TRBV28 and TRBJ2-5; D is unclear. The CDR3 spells CASSFGFLETQYF. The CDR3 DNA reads TGTGCCAGCAGTTTCGGGTTTTTGGAGACCCAGTACTTC. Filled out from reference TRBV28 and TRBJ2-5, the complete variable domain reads DVKVTQSSRYLVKRTGEKVFLECVQDMDHENMFWYRQDPGLGLRLIYFSYDVKMKEKGDIPEGYSVSREKKERFSLILESASTNQTSMYLCASSFGFLETQYFGPGTRLLVL.